This TCR beta chain is drawn from a study of metastatic and nonmetastatic thyroid tumors. Study summary: Repertoires of blood and of tissue (tumor or nodule) from malignant and benign thyroid patients were compared. Study findings and constraints: The study reportedly found significantly higher TCR beta diversity in malignant thyroid tumors than benign nodules, in blood and tumor.

Original data processing: Clinicopathological groups differed in CDR3, with these differences serving to build a distant-metastasis classifier for papillary thyroid cancer. TCRdb re-called the PCR reads via MiXCR. The V and J calls and clone size are TCRdb's, not the authors'. This sample has over 10,000 clones, with around an eighth found just once. Patients were all untreated before their thyroid surgery. By its share, this clone is medium-sized. Its antigen remains unknown. V lost 4 bases and J lost 4; bases outside the gene matches: 6. Germline V CDR1 and CDR2: MDHEN, SYDVKM. The CDR3 length is 14 residues.

The chain uses TRBV28 and TRBJ1-1; 7 bases map to TRBD1. The specimen sequenced was blood. This receptor was obtained from a female donor with papillary thyroid cancer or a benign thyroid nodule (not recorded which). Some clones in this sample may be carry-over from other donors' samples. The CDR3 loop reads CASSSQGGGTEAFF. The CDR3, as DNA: TGTGCCAGCAGTTCCCAGGGGGGAGGCACTGAAGCTTTCTTT.